The 2 T cell receptor beta chains in this list originate from one sample, sequenced in a study of blood T cell repertoires in COVID-19. Profiled with immunoSEQ multiplex PCR; TCRdb holds only in-frame clones, not every one. The data hold 250,000 to 350,000 clones, with roughly 90% observed a single time. The sequenced sample consisted of PBMCs or T cells enriched from blood (not recorded which). These receptors originate from a young woman with acute COVID-19.

The rearrangement uses TRBV21-1 and TRBJ2-3; the table's D call TRBD1 went unverified against the DNA. TRBV21-1 is listed as a pseudogene. The CDR3 is 13 residues long. CDR3 nucleotide sequence: TGTGCCAGCACGAACAGGCACTCGGATACGCAGTATTTT. It translates to CASTNRHSDTQYF.

J is TRBJ2-3 and V is TRBV7-9; D ambiguous. CDR3 size: 14 residues. The V gene lost 5 bases and the J gene lost 3 bases, with 12 bases spanning the gap. Germline V gives CDR1 SEHNR, CDR2 FQNEAQ (reference sequence). The CDR3 DNA reads as TGTGCCAGCAGCAACAGACCCAGGACAGATACGCAGTATTTT. Translated: CASSNRPRTDTQYF.